The 19 T cell receptor beta chains below come from one sample, sequenced in a study of blood T cell repertoires in COVID-19. Only in-frame clones appear in the TCRdb table, and some are missing; sequencing was by immunoSEQ multiplex PCR. Found here are some 95,000 clones, around 80% of them singletons; the top ten hold over 6.5%. Sequencing was done on a sample of peripheral blood. These receptors were taken from a man in his sixties or seventies with acute or convalescent COVID-19.

The V and J genes are TRBV6-7 and TRBJ2-1, with D tentatively TRBD1 (6 bases). TRBV6-7 has ORF status, its function being uncertain. Trimming stripped 2 bases from V and 2 bases from J, with 28 bases between. The CDR3 contains 21 residues. CDR3 sequence (DNA): TGTGCCAGCAGTTACCCCCGAGGGGGAGAAGACCCCCGGGCGCCCTACAATGAGCAGTTCTTC. This sequence encodes CASSYPRGGEDPRAPYNEQFF.

The V and J genes are TRBV7-9 and TRBJ1-3; 8 positions match TRBD1. In germline, CDR1 is SEHNR, CDR2 FQNEAQ (reference sequence). The length of the CDR3 is 15 residues. V dropped 5 bases and J dropped 0; count of bases not matched to a gene: 3. This CDR3 is CASSPDRGSGNTIYF. In DNA form, the CDR3 reads TGTGCCAGCAGCCCCGACAGGGGCTCTGGAAACACCATATATTTT.

The chain links TRBV9 to TRBJ1-4; D possibly corresponds to TRBD1 (5 bases). CDR3 size: 15 residues. The germline V gene encodes CDR1 SGDLS and CDR2 YYNGEE. V was pared by 2 bases and J by 2 bases, with 10 bases between. This CDR3 reads CASSVGGATNEKLFF. CDR3 DNA: TGTGCCAGCAGCGTCGGCGGGGCGACTAATGAAAAACTGTTTTTT.

CDR3 sequence reads: CASTLSLSPHEAFF. CDR3 in DNA: TGTGCCAGCACCCTGTCTTTAAGCCCTCATGAAGCTTTCTTT. V and J are TRBV28 and TRBJ1-1; the D is unclear. Germline V gene sequence: CDR1 MDHEN, CDR2 SYDVKM. CDR3 size: 14 residues. The V end lost 7 bases, the J end lost 7 bases, and 19 bases lay between the germline ends.

In this sample, this clone turned up a few times. The chain uses TRBV20-1 and TRBJ2-2; D remains unclear. Trimming shortened V by 3 bases and J by 6 bases, and 11 bases separated the two germline ends. In germline, CDR1 is DFQATT, CDR2 SNEGSKA (reference sequence). This CDR3 region has 13 residues. The CDR3 coding sequence is TGCAGTGCTAGTGATAGGCTAGCCGGGGAGCTGTTTTTT. Its protein is CSASDRLAGELFF.

The chain uses TRBV15 and TRBJ1-4, with TRBD1 matching over 8 bases. Germline assignment: CDR1 LNHNV and CDR2 YYDKDF (reference sequence). V was pared by 1 base and J by 4 bases, with 5 bases of the junction left unmatched. There are 16 residues in the CDR3. As DNA, the CDR3 is TGTGCCACCAGCAGAGCCACAGGGGGGAGTAATGAAAAACTGTTTTTT. Residues: CATSRATGGSNEKLFF.

This chain connects TRBV29-1 to TRBJ1-2; 7 bases are shared with TRBD1. The length of the CDR3 is 13 residues. Trimming removed 5 bases from V and 5 bases from J; junction bases left unmatched: 8. From germline, CDR1 is SQVTM and CDR2 ANQGSEA. The CDR3 DNA is TGCAGCGTTCGAGGGGGCTTAGAGTATGGCTACACCTTC. It specifies CSVRGGLEYGYTF.

The chain joins TRBV6-5 to TRBJ2-3; D is uncertain. V was cut by 5 bases and J by 7 bases, with 10 bases left in between. CDR3 size: 12 residues. CDR1 is MNHEY, CDR2 SVGAGI, per germline. Here the CDR3 reads CASSQRLNTQYF. DNA of the CDR3: TGTGCCAGCAGTCAGAGGCTTAATACGCAGTATTTT.

This clone was seen more than once but under ten times. The chain carries TRBV5-1 and TRBJ1-4; a possible D gene is TRBD1 (5 bases). The CDR3 loop spans 14 amino acids. Deletions cut 0 bases from V and 6 bases from J, with 9 bases between. The germline gives CDR1 SGHRS, CDR2 YFSETQ. CDR3: CASSLVRGDEKLFF. The DNA of the CDR3 is TGCGCCAGCAGCTTGGTCCGGGGGGATGAAAAACTGTTTTTT.

Details on this clone: The sample holds other DNA sequences that translate to the same CDR3. The chain employs TRBV29-1 and TRBJ1-5; 7 positions match TRBD1. Germline V gives CDR1 SQVTM, CDR2 ANQGSEA. V dropped 6 bases and J dropped 5; count of bases not matched to a gene: 7. This CDR3 contains 13 residues. The CDR3 DNA follows: TGCAGCGTGGCTGACAGGGTTGATCAGCCCCAGCATTTT. Amino acids: CSVADRVDQPQHF.

The gene calls are TRBV6-1 and TRBJ2-5, with a tentative D call TRBD1 (5 bases). V lost 3 bases, J lost 1 base, and 9 bases lay in between. CDR1 and CDR2 (germline): MNHNS, SASEGT. The CDR3 has 14 amino acids. CDR3 region: CASSDRARQETQYF. In DNA, the CDR3 is TGTGCCAGCAGTGACAGGGCTCGCCAAGAGACCCAGTACTTC.

This clone is a singleton in its sample. The chain links TRBV7-3 to TRBJ2-2; tentatively, D is TRBD2 (5 bases). Trimming removed 0 bases at V and 4 bases at J, with 12 bases between. The CDR3 is made up of 16 amino acids. CDR1 SGHTA and CDR2 FQGTGA come from the germline V gene. The DNA of the CDR3 is TGTGCCAGCAGCTTAACGGCGGGCACTCGCACCGGGGAGCTGTTTTTT. It codes for CASSLTAGTRTGELFF.

The chain employs TRBV7-6 and TRBJ1-5, with D tentatively TRBD1 (6 bases). Deletions cut 2 bases from V and 0 bases from J, with 14 bases between. This CDR3 has 17 residues. CDR1 and CDR2 (germline): SGHVS, FNYEAQ. CDR3 protein: CASSLTSGDYSNQPQHF. As DNA, the CDR3 is TGTGCCAGCAGCTTAACTTCAGGGGATTATAGCAATCAGCCCCAGCATTTT. Full variable domain (outside the CDR3, taken from reference TRBV7-6 and TRBJ1-5): GAGVSQSPRYKVTKRGQDVALRCDPISGHVSLYWYRQALGQGPEFLTYFNYEAQQDKSGLPNDRFSAERPEGSISTLTIQRTEQRDSAMYRCASSLTSGDYSNQPQHFGDGTRLSIL.

The chain is built from TRBV28 and TRBJ1-2; D gene ambiguous. The V and J ends lost 7 bases and 2 bases respectively, with 17 bases between them. In germline, CDR1 is MDHEN, CDR2 SYDVKM. This CDR3 is 15 amino acids long. The CDR3 loop is CASKEATEINYGYTF. CDR3 nucleotide sequence: TGTGCCAGCAAAGAGGCTACGGAAATAAACTATGGCTACACCTTC.

This clone was seen a few times. The chain employs TRBV7-6 and TRBJ2-3; D possibly corresponds to TRBD1 (6 bases). From germline, CDR1 is SGHVS and CDR2 FNYEAQ. V lost 1 base and J 5 bases, leaving 13 bases between the germline ends. The CDR3 has 15 amino acids. The CDR3 sequence is CASSLDVGRGDTQYF. For the CDR3, the DNA is TGTGCCAGCAGCTTAGACGTTGGCAGGGGAGATACGCAGTATTTT.

The chain recombines TRBV6-1 with TRBJ1-1; D gene unclear. The V gene lost 4 bases and the J gene lost 1 base, with 19 bases spanning the gap. The CDR3 consists of 17 residues. CDR1 MNHNS and CDR2 SASEGT come from the germline V gene. The CDR3: CASSGRAAGLWNTEAFF. The CDR3 bases are TGTGCCAGCAGTGGGAGGGCGGCAGGTTTGTGGAACACTGAAGCTTTCTTT.

A single count supports this clone. The chain links TRBV19 to TRBJ2-2, with D unresolved. V lost 1 base, J lost 4 bases, and 10 bases lay in between. The CDR3 has 15 amino acids. Germline CDR1 and CDR2: LNHDA and SQIVND (reference sequence). The CDR3 sequence is CASSIGPSATGELFF. The CDR3 DNA is TGTGCCAGTAGTATAGGGCCAAGCGCCACCGGGGAGCTGTTTTTT. The whole variable domain, remainder taken from reference TRBV19 and TRBJ2-2, is DGGITQSPKYLFRKEGQNVTLSCEQNLNHDAMYWYRQDPGQGLRLIYYSQIVNDFQKGDIAEGYSVSREKKESFPLTVTSAQKNPTAFYLCASSIGPSATGELFFGEGSRLTVL.

The chain combines TRBV28 with TRBJ1-2, with 9 positions matching TRBD1. The CDR3 covers 16 residues. Germline V gene sequence: CDR1 MDHEN, CDR2 SYDVKM. V lost 4 bases, J lost 2 bases, and 8 bases stayed unmatched. The CDR3 here is CASSSGGQGSNYGYTF. In nucleotides, the CDR3 is TGTGCCAGCAGTTCCGGGGGACAGGGCAGCAACTATGGCTACACCTTC.

The V and J genes are TRBV10-1 and TRBJ2-3; no reliable D call. Trimming took off 4 bases at V and 9 bases at J, with 11 bases between the two ends. Germline V lookup: CDR1 WNHNN, CDR2 SYGVQD (reference sequence). CDR3 length equals 12 residues. CDR3: CASSAERTTQYF. As DNA, the CDR3 is TGCGCCAGCAGTGCCGAGAGAACGACGCAGTATTTT.